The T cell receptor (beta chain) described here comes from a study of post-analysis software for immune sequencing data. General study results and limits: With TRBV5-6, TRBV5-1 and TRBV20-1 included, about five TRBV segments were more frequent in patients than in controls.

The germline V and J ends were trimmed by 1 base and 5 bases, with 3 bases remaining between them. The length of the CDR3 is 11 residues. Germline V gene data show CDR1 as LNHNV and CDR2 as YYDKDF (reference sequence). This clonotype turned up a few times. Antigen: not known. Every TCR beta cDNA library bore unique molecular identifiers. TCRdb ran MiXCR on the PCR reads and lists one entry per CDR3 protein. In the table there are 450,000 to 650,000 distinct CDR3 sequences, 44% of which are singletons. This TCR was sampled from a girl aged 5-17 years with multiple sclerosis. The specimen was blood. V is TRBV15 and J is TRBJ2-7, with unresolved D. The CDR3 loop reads CATSRGHEQYF. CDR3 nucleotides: TGTGCCACCAGCAGAGGACACGAGCAGTACTTC.